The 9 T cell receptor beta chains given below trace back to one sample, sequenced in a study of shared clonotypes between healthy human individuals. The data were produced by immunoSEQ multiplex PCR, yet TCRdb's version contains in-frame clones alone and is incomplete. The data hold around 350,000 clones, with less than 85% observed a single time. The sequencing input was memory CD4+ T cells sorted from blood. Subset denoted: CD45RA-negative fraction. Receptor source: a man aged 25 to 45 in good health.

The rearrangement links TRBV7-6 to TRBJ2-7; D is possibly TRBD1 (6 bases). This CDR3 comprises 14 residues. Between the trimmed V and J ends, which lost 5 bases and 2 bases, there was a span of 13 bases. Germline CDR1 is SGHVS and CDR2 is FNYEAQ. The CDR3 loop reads CASSTTDRTYEQYF. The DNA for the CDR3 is TGTGCCAGCAGCACGACCGACAGGACCTACGAGCAGTACTTC.

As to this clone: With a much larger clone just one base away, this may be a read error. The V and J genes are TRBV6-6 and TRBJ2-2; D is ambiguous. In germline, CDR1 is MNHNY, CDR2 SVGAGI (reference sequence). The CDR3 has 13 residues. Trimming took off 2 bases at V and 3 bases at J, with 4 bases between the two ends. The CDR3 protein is CASSYGDTGELFF. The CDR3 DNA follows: TGTGCCAGCAGTTACGGGGACACCGGGGAGCTGTTTTTT.

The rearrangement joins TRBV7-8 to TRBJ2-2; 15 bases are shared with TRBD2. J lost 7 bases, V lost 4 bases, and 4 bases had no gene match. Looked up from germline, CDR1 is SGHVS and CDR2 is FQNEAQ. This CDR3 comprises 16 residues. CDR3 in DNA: TGTGCCAGCAGCTGGGGACTAGCGGGAGGTGGCGGGGAGCTGTTTTTT. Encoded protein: CASSWGLAGGGGELFF. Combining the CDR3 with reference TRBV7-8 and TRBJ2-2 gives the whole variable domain GAGVSQSPRYKVAKRGQDVALRCDPISGHVSLFWYQQALGQGPEFLTYFQNEAQLDKSGLPSDRFFAERPEGSVSTLKIQRTQQEDSAVYLCASSWGLAGGGGELFFGEGSRLTVL.

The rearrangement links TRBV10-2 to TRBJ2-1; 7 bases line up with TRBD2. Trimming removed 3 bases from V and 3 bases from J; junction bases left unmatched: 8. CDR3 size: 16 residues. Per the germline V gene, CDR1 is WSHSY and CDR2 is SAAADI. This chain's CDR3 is CASSEWEGTNYNEQFF. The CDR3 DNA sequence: TGCGCCAGCAGTGAATGGGAGGGAACTAACTACAATGAGCAGTTCTTC.

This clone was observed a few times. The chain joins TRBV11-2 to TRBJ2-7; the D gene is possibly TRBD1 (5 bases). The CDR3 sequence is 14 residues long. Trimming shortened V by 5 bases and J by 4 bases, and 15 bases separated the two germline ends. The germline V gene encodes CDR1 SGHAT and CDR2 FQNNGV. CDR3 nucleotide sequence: TGTGCCAGCAGCACGACAGAGAATCGGTACGAGCAGTACTTC. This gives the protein CASSTTENRYEQYF.

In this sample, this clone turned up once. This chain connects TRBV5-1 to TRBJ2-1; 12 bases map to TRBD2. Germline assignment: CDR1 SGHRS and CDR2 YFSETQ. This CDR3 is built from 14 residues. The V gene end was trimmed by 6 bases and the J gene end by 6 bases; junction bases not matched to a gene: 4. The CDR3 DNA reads TGCGCCAGCACTCTAGCGGGAGGGCCCAATGAGCAGTTCTTC. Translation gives CASTLAGGPNEQFF. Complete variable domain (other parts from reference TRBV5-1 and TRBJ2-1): KAGVTQTPRYLIKTRGQQVTLSCSPISGHRSVSWYQQTPGQGLQFLFEYFSETQRNKGNFPGRFSGRQFSNSRSEMNVSTLELGDSALYLCASTLAGGPNEQFFGPGTRLTVL.

The CDR3 is CASSPGQGAKNIQYF. CDR3 coding DNA: TGTGCCAGCAGCCCCGGGCAGGGAGCCAAAAACATTCAGTACTTC. The rearrangement links TRBV2 to TRBJ2-4; D is perhaps TRBD1 (5 bases). V was cut by 6 bases and J by 0 bases, with 12 bases left in between. Germline-derived CDR1 and CDR2 are SNHLY and FYNNEI. The CDR3 runs to 15 residues.

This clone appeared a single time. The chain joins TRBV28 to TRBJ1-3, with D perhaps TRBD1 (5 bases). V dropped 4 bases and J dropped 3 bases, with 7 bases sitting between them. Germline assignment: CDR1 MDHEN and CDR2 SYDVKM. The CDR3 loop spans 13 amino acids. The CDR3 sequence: CASSWGGGNTIYF. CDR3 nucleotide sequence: TGTGCCAGCAGTTGGGGGGGTGGAAACACCATATATTTT.

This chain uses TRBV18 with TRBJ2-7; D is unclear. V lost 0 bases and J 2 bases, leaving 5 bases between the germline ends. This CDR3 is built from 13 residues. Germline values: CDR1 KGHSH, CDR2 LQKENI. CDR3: CASSPPSTYEQYF. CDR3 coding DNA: TGTGCCAGCTCACCACCGTCTACCTACGAGCAGTACTTC.